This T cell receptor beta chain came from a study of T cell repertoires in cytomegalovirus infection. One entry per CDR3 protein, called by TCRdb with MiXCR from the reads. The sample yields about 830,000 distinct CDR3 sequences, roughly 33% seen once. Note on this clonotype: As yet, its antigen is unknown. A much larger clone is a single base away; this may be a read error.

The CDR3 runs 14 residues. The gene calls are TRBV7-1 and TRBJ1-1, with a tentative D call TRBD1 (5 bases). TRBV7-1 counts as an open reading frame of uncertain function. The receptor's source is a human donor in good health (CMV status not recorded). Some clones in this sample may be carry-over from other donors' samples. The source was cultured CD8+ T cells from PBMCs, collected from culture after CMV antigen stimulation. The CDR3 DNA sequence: TGTGCCAGCACCTCCAGGGCTTGGGAAACTGAAGCTTCCTTT. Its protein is CASTSRAWETEASF.